The clone carrying this T cell receptor (beta chain) occurred a few times. These data are taken from a study of kidney transplant recipient with SARS-CoV-2 infection. This CDR3 is 17 amino acids long. TCRdb used MiXCR to reprocess the reads, holding one entry per CDR3 protein. The sample has 250,000 or so distinct CDR3 sequences; less than 35% are singletons. V gene TRBV21-1 combines with J gene TRBJ2-3. TRBV21-1 counts as a pseudogene. The TCR was taken from a male patient aged 25 to 39 who had COVID-19 and was a kidney transplant recipient. Some T cells may possibly be graft donor cells. The sample consisted of a blood sample, taken at baseline and on day 111 from a kidney transplant recipient. The CDR3 loop is CAGRLYIATVMQDTQYF. CDR3 nucleotide sequence: TGTGCCGGCAGACTGTACATAGCTACAGTCATGCAAGATACGCAGTATTTT.